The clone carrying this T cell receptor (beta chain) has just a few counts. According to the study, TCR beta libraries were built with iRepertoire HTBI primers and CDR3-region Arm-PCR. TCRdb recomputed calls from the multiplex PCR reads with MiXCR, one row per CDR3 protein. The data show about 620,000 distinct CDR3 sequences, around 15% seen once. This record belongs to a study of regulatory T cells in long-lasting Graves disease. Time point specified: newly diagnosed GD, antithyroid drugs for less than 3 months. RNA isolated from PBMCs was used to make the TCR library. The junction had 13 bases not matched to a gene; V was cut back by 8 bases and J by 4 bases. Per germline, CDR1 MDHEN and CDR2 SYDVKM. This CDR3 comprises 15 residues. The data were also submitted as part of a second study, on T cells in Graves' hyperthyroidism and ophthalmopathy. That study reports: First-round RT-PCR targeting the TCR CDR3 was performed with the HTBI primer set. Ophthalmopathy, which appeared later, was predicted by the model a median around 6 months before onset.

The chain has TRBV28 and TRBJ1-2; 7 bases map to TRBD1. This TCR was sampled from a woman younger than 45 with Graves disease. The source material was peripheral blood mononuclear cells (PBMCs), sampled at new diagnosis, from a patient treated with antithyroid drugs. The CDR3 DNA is TGTGCCAGCGGCCACGAGGGACAGTCGATCTATGGCTACACCTTC. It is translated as CASGHEGQSIYGYTF.